This entry is about one T cell receptor (beta chain). How the authors handled the data: Estimation of nucleated cell counts was performed using reference gene primer amplification. The protocol was immunoSEQ multiplex PCR, while the TCRdb copy is restricted to in-frame clones and leaves out a portion. The V and J calls and clone size were taken over from that table, and D and trimming were inferred from the DNA. The data hold about 160,000 clones, with more than 80% observed a single time. These data originate in a study of blood T cell repertoires in COVID-19. The CDR3 loop spans 15 amino acids. Trimming pared 3 bases from V and 1 base from J, leaving 12 bases between. CDR1 MGHDK and CDR2 SYGVNS come from the germline V gene.

Sequencing was done on a sample of peripheral blood. The rearrangement joins TRBV25-1 to TRBJ1-2; maybe TRBD1 (5 bases). This clonotype was obtained from a woman between 55 and 75 years old with COVID-19, enrolled during active disease. CDR3 protein: CASSEGGGFNYGYTF. In DNA form, the CDR3 reads TGTGCCAGCAGTGAGGGTGGGGGGTTTAACTATGGCTACACCTTC.